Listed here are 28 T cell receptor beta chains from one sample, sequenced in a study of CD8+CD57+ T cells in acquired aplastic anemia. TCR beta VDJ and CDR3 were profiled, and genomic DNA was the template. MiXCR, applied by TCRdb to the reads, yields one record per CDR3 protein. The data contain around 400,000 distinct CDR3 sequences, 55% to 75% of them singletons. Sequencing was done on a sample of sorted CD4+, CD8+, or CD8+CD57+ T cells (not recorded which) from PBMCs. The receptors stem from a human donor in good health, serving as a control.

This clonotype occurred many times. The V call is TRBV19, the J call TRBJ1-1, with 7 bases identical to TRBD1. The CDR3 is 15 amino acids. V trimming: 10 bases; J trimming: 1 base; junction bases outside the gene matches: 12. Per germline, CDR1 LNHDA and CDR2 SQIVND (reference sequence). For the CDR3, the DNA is TGTGCCACTAGGGGGCAGGGTGCCCCGAACACTGAAGCTTTCTTT. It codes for CATRGQGAPNTEAFF.

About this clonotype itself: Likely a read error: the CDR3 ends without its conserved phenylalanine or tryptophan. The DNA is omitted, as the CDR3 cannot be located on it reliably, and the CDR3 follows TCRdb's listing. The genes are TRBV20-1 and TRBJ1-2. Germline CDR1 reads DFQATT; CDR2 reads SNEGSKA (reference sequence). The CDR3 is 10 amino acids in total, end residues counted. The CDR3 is CSASLTGCEV.

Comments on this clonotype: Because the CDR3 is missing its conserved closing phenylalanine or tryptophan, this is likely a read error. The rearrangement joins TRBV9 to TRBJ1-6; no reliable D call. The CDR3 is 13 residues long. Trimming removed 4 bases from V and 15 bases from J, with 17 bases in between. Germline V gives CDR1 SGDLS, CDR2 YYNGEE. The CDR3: CASSRGVAAGLHI. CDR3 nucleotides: TGTGCCAGCAGCCGCGGGGTAGCGGCGGGCCTCCACATT.

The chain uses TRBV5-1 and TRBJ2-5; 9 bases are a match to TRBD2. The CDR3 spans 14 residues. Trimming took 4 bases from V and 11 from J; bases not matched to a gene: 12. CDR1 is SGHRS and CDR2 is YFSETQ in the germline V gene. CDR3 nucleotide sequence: TGCGCCAGCAGCGAACTAGCGCGGGGGGGGGAGCAGTACTTC. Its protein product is CASSELARGGEQYF.

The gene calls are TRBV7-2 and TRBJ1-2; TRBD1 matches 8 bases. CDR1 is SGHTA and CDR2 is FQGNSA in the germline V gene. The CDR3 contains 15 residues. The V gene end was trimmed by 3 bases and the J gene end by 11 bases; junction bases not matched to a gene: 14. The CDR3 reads CASSLTGDSYEQYTF. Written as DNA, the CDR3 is TGTGCCAGCAGCTTGACAGGGGACTCCTACGAGCAGTACACCTTC.

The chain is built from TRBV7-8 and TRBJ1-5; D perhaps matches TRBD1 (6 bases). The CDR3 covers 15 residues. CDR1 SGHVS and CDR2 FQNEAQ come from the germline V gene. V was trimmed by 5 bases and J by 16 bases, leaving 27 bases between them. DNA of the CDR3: TGTGCCAGCAGCGGTTGGGGGGCTAGCCATCGGCCACACCATTTT. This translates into CASSGWGASHRPHHF.

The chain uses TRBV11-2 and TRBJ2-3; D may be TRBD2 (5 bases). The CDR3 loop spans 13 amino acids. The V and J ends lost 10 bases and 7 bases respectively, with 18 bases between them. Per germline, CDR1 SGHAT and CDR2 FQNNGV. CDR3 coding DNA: TGTGCCACTCTAATGGCGGGTTGGCATACGCAGTATTTT. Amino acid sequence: CATLMAGWHTQYF.

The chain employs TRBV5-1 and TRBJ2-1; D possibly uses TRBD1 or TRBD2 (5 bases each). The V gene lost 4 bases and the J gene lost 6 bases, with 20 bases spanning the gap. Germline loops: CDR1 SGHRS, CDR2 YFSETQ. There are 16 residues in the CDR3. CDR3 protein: CASSRLGTPPANEQFF. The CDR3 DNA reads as TGCGCCAGCAGCAGGTTGGGGACCCCCCCGGCCAATGAGCAGTTCTTC.

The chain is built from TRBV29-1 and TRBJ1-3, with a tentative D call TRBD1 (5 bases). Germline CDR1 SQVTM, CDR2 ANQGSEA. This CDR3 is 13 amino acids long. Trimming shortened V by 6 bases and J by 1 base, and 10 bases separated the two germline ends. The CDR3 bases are TGCAGCGTGGGGGAAAGGTCTGGAAACACCATATATTTT. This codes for CSVGERSGNTIYF.

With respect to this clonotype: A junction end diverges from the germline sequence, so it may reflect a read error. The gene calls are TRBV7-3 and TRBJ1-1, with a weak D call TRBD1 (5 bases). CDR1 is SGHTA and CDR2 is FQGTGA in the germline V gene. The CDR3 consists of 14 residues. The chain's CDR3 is CASSAGGTKPETIF. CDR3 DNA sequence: TGTGCCAGCAGCGCGGGGGGGACGAAGCCTGAAACCATCTTT. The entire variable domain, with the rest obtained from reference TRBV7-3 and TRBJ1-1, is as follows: GAGVSQTPSNKVTEKGKYVELRCDPISGHTALYWYRQSLGQGPEFLIYFQGTGAADDSGLPNDRFFAVRPEGSVSTLKIQRTERGDSAVYLCASSAGGTKPETIFGQGTRLTVV.

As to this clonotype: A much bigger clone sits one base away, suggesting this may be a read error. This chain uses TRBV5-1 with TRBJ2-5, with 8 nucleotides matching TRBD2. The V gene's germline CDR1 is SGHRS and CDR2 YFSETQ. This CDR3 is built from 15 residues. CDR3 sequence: CASSRMPGGGETQYF. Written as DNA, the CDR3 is TGTGCCAGCAGCCGCATGCCCGGGGGGGGGGAGACCCAGTACTTC.

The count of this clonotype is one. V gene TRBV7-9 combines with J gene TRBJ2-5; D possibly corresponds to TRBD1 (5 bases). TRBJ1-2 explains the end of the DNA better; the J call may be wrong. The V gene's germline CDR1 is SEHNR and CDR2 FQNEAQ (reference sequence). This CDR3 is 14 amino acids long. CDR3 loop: CASSLDQRGDGYTF. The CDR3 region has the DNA TGTGCCAGCAGCTTAGATCAAAGGGGCGATGGCTACACCTTC.

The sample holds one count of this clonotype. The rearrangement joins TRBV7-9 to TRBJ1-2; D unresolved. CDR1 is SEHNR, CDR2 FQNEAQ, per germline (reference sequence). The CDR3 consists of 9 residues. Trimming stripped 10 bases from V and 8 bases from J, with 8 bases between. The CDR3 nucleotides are TGTGCCACCGGAGCGGGCTACACCTTC. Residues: CATGAGYTF.

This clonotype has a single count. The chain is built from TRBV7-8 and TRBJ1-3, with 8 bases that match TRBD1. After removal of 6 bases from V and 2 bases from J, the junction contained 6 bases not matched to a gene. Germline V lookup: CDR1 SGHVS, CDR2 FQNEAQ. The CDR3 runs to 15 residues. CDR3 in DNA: TGTGCCAGCAGTCTGGACAGGGTCCCTGGAAACACCATATATTTT. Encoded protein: CASSLDRVPGNTIYF. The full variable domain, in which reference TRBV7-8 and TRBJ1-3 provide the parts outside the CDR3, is GAGVSQSPRYKVAKRGQDVALRCDPISGHVSLFWYQQALGQGPEFLTYFQNEAQLDKSGLPSDRFFAERPEGSVSTLKIQRTQQEDSAVYLCASSLDRVPGNTIYFGEGSWLTVV.

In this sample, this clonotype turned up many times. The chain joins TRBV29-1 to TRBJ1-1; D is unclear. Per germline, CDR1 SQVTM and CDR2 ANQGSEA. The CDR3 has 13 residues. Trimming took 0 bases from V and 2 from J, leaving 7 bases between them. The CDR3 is CSVEESLNTEAFF. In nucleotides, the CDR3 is TGCAGCGTTGAAGAAAGTCTTAACACTGAAGCTTTCTTT.

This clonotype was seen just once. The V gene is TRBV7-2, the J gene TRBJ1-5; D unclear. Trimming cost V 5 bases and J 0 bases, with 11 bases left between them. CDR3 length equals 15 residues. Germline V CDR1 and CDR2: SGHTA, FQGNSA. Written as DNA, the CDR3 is TGTGCCAGCAGCATCGAGACCGGTAGCAATCAGCCCCAGCATTTT. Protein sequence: CASSIETGSNQPQHF.

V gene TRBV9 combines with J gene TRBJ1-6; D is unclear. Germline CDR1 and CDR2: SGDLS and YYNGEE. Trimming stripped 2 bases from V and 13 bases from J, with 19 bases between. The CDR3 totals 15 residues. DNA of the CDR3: TGTGCCAGCAGCGTGTCGGGCGGAGTCTACGAGCCCCTCCACTTT. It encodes CASSVSGGVYEPLHF.

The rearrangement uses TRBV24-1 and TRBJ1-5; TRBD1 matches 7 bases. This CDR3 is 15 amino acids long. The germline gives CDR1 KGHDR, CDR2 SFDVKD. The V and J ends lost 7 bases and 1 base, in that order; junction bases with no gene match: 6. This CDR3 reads CATSQGVGSNQPQHF. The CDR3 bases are TGTGCCACCAGCCAGGGGGTTGGGAGCAATCAGCCCCAGCATTTT.

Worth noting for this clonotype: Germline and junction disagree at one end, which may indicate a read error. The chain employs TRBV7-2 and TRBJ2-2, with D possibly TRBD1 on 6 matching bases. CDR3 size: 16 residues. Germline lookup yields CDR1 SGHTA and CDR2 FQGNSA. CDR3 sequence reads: CASSLAGAGAYGQLFF. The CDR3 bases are TGTGCCAGCAGCTTAGCCGGGGCAGGGGCCTACGGGCAGCTGTTTTTT.

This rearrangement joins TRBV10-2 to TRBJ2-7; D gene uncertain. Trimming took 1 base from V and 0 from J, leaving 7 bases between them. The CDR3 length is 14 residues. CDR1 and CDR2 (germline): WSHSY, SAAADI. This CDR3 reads CASSEFDFSYEQYF. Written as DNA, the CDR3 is TGCGCCAGCAGTGAGTTTGACTTCTCCTACGAGCAGTACTTC.

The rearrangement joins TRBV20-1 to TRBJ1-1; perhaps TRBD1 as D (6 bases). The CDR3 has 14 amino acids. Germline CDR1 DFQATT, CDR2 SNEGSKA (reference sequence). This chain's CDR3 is CSARGLTGNTEAFF. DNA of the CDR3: TGCAGCGCAAGGGGTCTGACAGGGAACACTGAAGCTTTCTTT.

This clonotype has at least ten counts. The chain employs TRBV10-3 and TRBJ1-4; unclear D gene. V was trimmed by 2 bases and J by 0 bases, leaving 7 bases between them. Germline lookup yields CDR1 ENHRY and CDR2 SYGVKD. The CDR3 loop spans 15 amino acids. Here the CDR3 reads CAISEPGATNEKLFF. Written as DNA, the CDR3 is TGTGCCATCAGTGAGCCGGGAGCAACTAATGAAAAACTGTTTTTT.

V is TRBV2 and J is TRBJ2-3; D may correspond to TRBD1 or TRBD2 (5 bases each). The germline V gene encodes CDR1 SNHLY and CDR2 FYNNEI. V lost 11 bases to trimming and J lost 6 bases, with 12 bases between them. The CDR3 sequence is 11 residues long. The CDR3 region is CAGPWGDTQYF. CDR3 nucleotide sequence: TGTGCCGGTCCCTGGGGGGATACGCAGTATTTT.

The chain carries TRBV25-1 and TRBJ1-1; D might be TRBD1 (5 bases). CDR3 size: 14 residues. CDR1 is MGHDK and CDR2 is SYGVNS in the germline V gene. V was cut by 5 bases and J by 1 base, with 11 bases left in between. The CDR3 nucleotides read TGTGCCAGCAGTCGCCAGGGCCAGAACACTGAAGCTTTCTTT. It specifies CASSRQGQNTEAFF.

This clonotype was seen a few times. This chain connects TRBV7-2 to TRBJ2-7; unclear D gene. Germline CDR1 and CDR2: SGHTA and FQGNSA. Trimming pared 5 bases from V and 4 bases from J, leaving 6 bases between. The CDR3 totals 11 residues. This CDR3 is CASSPKYEQYF. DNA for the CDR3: TGTGCCAGCAGCCCAAAATACGAGCAGTACTTC.

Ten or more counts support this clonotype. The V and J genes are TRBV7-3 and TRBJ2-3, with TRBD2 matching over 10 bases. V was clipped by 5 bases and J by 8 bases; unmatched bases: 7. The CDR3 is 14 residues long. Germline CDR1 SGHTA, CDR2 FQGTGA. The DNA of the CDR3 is TGTGCCAGCAGCATGCGAACTAGCGGGACTACGCAGTATTTT. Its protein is CASSMRTSGTTQYF.

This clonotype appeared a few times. This chain's CDR3 is CASSPRTVSGGKGETQYF. The CDR3 nucleotides read TGTGCCAGCAGCCCTCGGACAGTGTCCGGGGGGAAGGGGGAGACCCAGTACTTC. J is TRBJ2-5 and V is TRBV11-3; D may be TRBD2 (7 bases). Germline CDR1 and CDR2: SGHNT and YENEEA. With 5 bases removed from V and 5 bases from J, the gap between germline ends came to 27 bases. The CDR3 runs 18 residues.

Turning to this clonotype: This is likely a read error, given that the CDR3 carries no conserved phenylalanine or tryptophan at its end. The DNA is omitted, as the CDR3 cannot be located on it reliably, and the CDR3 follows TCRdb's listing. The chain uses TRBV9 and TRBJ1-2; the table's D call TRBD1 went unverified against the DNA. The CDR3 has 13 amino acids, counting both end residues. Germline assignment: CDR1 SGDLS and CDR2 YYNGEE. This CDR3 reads CASSVGIGSGYEL.